The present T cell receptor (beta chain) was sequenced within a study of beta chain features in type 1 diabetes. J lost 8 bases, V lost 5 bases, and 12 bases had no gene match. Germline V gives CDR1 LGHNA, CDR2 YNFKEQ. The CDR3 sequence is 17 residues long. Sequenced material consisted of expressed TCRB transcripts (all of the isolated RNA was reverse transcribed). The data were produced by immunoSEQ multiplex PCR, yet TCRdb's version contains in-frame clones alone and is incomplete. The table includes some 190,000 clones, under 9.5% detected once. Details on this clone: The antigen is unknown.

Averaging approximately 0.11 L, one heparinised blood draw came from each individual donor. Using CD45RO/CCR7/CD25/CD127/CD95/CD27, CD4+ naive, central memory, regulatory and stem cell-like memory cells were sorted. Notes on the study in general: Type 1 diabetes patients had moderately but significantly shorter TCRB CDR3s in all four CD4+ subsets. Any HLA-type effect on TCRB rearrangement remained unresolved here.

This clonotype was sampled from a man between 18 and 35 years old with type 1 diabetes. This chain links TRBV4-2 with TRBJ2-1, with TRBD2 matching over 13 bases. Source material: central memory CD4+ T cells from blood. The CDR3, as DNA: TGTGCCAGCAGCGAAGGGACTAGCGGGAATCGACCCTATGAGCAGTTCTTC. It translates to CASSEGTSGNRPYEQFF.